Detailed here is one T cell receptor beta chain. The CDR3 sequence is 15 residues long. Looked up from germline, CDR1 is KGHDR and CDR2 is SFDVKD. Trimming left V 4 bases short and J 8 bases short, with 17 bases between. Constant-region reverse primers amplified full-length variable regions, followed by semi-nested Nested Universal Primer A PCR. TCRdb re-derived calls from the 5' RACE reads in MiXCR, one entry per CDR3 protein. There are about 61,000 distinct CDR3 sequences in the sample; 25% to 35% occur only once, and over 2% lies in the top ten. The sequence derives from a female donor with breast cancer. The chain combines TRBV24-1 with TRBJ2-1; D unclear. Sequencing used tumor-infiltrating naive CD4+ T cells sorted from the breast tumor. The subset: naive CD4+ T cells, CD4+CD45RA+CD25-. CDR3 in DNA: TGTGCCACCAGTGACCCCGGTCCCGGTGTTCATGAGCAGTTCTTC. Its translation: CATSDPGPGVHEQFF.